The clone carrying this TCR beta chain was seen just once. Antigen unknown. This sample stems from a study of cytomegalovirus exposure and HLA in healthy donors. Points from the study as a whole: The study carried out a later analysis of TCR beta sequences. It associated 15,000 to 20,000 of them with specific HLA alleles at a false discovery rate of 0.05. Earlier analysis found most TCR beta V segments productive about 87% or about 30% of the time.

Germline trimming cut 6 bases from V and 8 bases from J; bases unmatched to any gene: 9. The CDR3 spans 14 residues. Per the germline V gene, CDR1 is ENHRY and CDR2 is SYGVKD. Use of 60 Vbeta and 13 Jbeta primers characterized the PCR. Sequenced by immunoSEQ multiplex PCR; TCRdb stores in-frame clones only, minus some. The sample lists over 120,000 clones; more than 8% were seen once. The sequence was obtained from a man in his fifties in good health and CMV-seronegative. V gene TRBV10-3 combines with J gene TRBJ1-4, with TRBD1 matching 7 bases. Material: PBMCs. This chain's CDR3 is CAISPGQAREKLFF. The CDR3, as DNA: TGTGCCATCAGCCCAGGACAGGCGAGGGAAAAACTGTTTTTT.